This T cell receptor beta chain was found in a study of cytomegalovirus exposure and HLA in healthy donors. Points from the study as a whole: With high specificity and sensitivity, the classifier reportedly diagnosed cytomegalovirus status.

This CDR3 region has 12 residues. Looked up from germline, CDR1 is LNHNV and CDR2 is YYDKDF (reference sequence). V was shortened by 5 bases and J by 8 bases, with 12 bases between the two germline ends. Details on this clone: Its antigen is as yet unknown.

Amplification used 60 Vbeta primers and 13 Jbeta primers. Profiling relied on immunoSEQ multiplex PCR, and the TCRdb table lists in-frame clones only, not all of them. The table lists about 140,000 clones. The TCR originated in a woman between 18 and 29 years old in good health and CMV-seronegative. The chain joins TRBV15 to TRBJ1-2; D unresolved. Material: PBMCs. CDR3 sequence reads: CATSEAGWGYTF. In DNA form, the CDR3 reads TGTGCCACCAGCGAGGCGGGGTGGGGCTACACCTTC.